The clone carrying this T cell receptor (beta chain) was seen more than once but under ten times. Its antigen remains unidentified. Regarding time point: after dendritic cell vaccination, including at tumor progression/relapse. This record comes from a study of glioma-infiltrating T cells after dendritic cell vaccination. About the study: Patients received three intradermal dendritic cell vaccine injections at biweekly intervals. General study results and limits: Only a small number of patients had complete blood and tumor samples. Patients with more pretreatment TILs had longer time to progression and survival.

Assay used: immunoSEQ multiplex PCR; TCRdb lists only in-frame clones, some missing. This table has about 50,000 clones, about 91% appearing once. The CDR3 spans 14 residues. Germline lookup yields CDR1 MNHEY and CDR2 SMNVEV (reference sequence). V was clipped by 1 base and J by 4 bases, with 8 bases between them. Sequencing used blood, obtained after dendritic cell vaccination. This rearrangement joins TRBV27 to TRBJ1-3; D call uncertain. The TCR was taken from a human donor with glioblastoma. CDR3 DNA sequence: TGTGCCAGCAGTTTATATCCGTCCGGAAACACCATATATTTT. Its translation: CASSLYPSGNTIYF.